A selection of T cell receptor beta chains follows, all from one sample in a study of blood T cell repertoires in COVID-19. Assay: immunoSEQ multiplex PCR; the TCRdb copy retains only in-frame clones and omits some. The sample holds some 70,000 clones, more than 60% seen once. Sequenced input: peripheral blood. All receptors come from a man aged 60 to 69 with acute or convalescent COVID-19. Each CDR3 is given with its conserved first and last residue. The D gene is left open where the match is weak. A row's size may be missing; if present it is once, few, many or a size class.

J,size,D,V,CDR3,DNA
TRBJ1-2,-,TRBD1,TRBV28,CASSQGTAYGYTF,TGTGCCAGCAGCCAAGGGACAGCATATGGCTACACCTTC
TRBJ2-3,-,-,TRBV7-3,CASSLMGLASGVPDTQYF,TGTGCCAGCAGCTTAATGGGACTTGCCTCCGGGGTCCCAGATACGCAGTATTTT
TRBJ1-4,-,TRBD1,TRBV19,CASSTNRGEKLFF,TGTGCCAGTAGTACTAACAGGGGGGAAAAACTGTTTTTT
TRBJ2-1,-,TRBD1,TRBV27,CARTPGQGAGNEQFF,TGTGCCAGAACCCCGGGACAGGGGGCGGGCAATGAGCAGTTCTTC
TRBJ1-4,-,-,TRBV5-1,CASSLEARDEKLFF,TGCGCCAGCAGCTTGGAGGCCAGGGATGAAAAACTGTTTTTT
TRBJ2-5,-,TRBD2,TRBV6-4,CASRVAGGQETQYF,TGTGCCAGCAGAGTAGCGGGAGGGCAAGAGACCCAGTACTTC
TRBJ2-5,-,TRBD1,TRBV9,CASSRGPQGVQETQYF,TGTGCCAGCAGCCGTGGACCTCAGGGGGTACAAGAGACCCAGTACTTC
TRBJ1-4,-,-,TRBV19,CASSWGGNEKLFF,TGTGCCAGTAGCTGGGGCGGTAATGAAAAACTGTTTTTT
TRBJ1-2,medium-sized,-,TRBV25-1,CASSEGGSGYTF,TGTGCCAGCAGTGAAGGGGGGAGCGGCTACACCTTC
TRBJ2-1,once,-,TRBV12-3/TRBV12-4,CASSLVGAEQFF,TGTGCCAGCAGTTTAGTGGGGGCTGAGCAGTTCTTC
TRBJ1-1,-,-,TRBV3-1/TRBV3-2,CASSQRGARTEAFF,TGTGCCAGCAGCCAACGGGGGGCGCGGACTGAAGCTTTCTTT
TRBJ1-2,-,TRBD1,TRBV5-1,CATGTGGAGDYGYTF,TGCGCCACCGGGACAGGGGGCGCGGGGGACTATGGCTACACCTTC
TRBJ1-1,few,-,TRBV10-1,CASSQTRGLNTEAFF,TGCGCCAGCAGCCAAACCCGGGGTCTGAACACTGAAGCTTTCTTT
TRBJ2-7,-,TRBD1,TRBV5-4,CASSLGRTGVEQYF,TGTGCCAGCAGCTTGGGACGGACAGGGGTCGAGCAGTACTTC
TRBJ2-2,-,-,TRBV10-3,CAISEYRDSNTGELFF,TGTGCCATCAGTGAATACCGGGATTCGAACACCGGGGAGCTGTTTTTT
TRBJ1-1,-,TRBD1,TRBV25-1,CASSEPRGSTEAFF,TGTGCCAGCAGTGAACCCAGGGGGAGCACTGAAGCTTTCTTT
TRBJ2-3,-,TRBD2,TRBV7-2,CASSAPGTSGGPDTQYF,TGTGCCAGCAGCGCCCCGGGGACTAGCGGGGGCCCAGATACGCAGTATTTT
TRBJ2-3,-,TRBD1,TRBV10-3,CAISESRGQGSDTQYF,TGTGCCATCAGTGAGTCGAGGGGGCAGGGGTCAGATACGCAGTATTTT
TRBJ2-2,-,-,TRBV5-6,CASSQLGGPNTGELFF,TGTGCCAGCAGCCAGCTAGGGGGACCGAACACCGGGGAGCTGTTTTTT
TRBJ1-2,-,-,TRBV7-9,CASSPTGWHNYGYTF,TGTGCCAGCAGCCCCACGGGGTGGCATAACTATGGCTACACCTTC
TRBJ1-2,-,TRBD1,TRBV18,CASSPAGRGNYGYTF,TGTGCCAGCTCACCGGCGGGCAGGGGGAACTATGGCTACACCTTC
TRBJ2-5,-,-,TRBV28,CASSLLLGGSSETQYF,TGTGCCAGCAGTCTTTTACTTGGGGGGAGTAGCGAGACCCAGTACTTC
TRBJ2-3,many,-,TRBV11-2,CASSLELAGAENTDTQYF,TGTGCCAGCAGCTTAGAACTCGCGGGGGCAGAAAACACAGATACGCAGTATTTT
TRBJ1-6,-,TRBD1,TRBV6-6,CASIRQGFSYNSPLHF,TGTGCCAGCATCCGACAGGGGTTCTCCTATAATTCACCCCTCCACTTT
TRBJ2-1,-,TRBD2,TRBV18,CASSPGGYNEQFF,TGTGCCAGCTCACCCGGGGGGTACAATGAGCAGTTCTTC
TRBJ1-2,-,-,TRBV20-1,CSASDGGYGYTF,TGCAGTGCTAGTGACGGTGGCTATGGCTACACCTTC
TRBJ2-2,-,-,TRBV6-5,CASSYGGADTGELFF,TGTGCCAGCAGTTACGGGGGCGCGGACACCGGGGAGCTGTTTTTT
TRBJ2-7,-,TRBD1,TRBV7-9,CASSLGGTVYEQYF,TGTGCCAGCAGCTTAGGGGGGACAGTGTACGAGCAGTACTTC
TRBJ2-2,few,TRBD2,TRBV7-6,CASSKLGLAGLFTGELFF,TGTGCCAGCAGCAAACTCGGACTAGCGGGCCTTTTCACCGGGGAGCTGTTTTTT
TRBJ1-1,-,-,TRBV4-1,CASSQGRGIMNTEAFF,TGCGCCAGCAGCCAAGGCCGAGGGATCATGAACACTGAAGCTTTCTTT
TRBJ2-2,-,-,TRBV18,CASSSQNTGELFF,TGTGCCAGCTCATCCCAGAACACCGGGGAGCTGTTTTTT
TRBJ2-5,-,TRBD1,TRBV24-1,CATSDRGQGMSETQYF,TGTGCCACCAGTGACCGCGGACAGGGAATGTCGGAGACCCAGTACTTC
TRBJ2-1,-,-,TRBV3-1/TRBV3-2,CASSNQWAGVTEQFF,TGTGCCAGCAGTAATCAGTGGGCAGGGGTCACTGAGCAGTTCTTC
TRBJ2-1,few,TRBD2,TRBV6-5,CASQREDHNEQFF,TGTGCCAGTCAGCGGGAGGATCACAATGAGCAGTTCTTC
TRBJ2-7,many,-,TRBV21-1,CASIREEQYF,TGTGCCAGCATCCGGGAGGAGCAGTACTTC
TRBJ2-5,few,-,TRBV7-9,CATAEITQETQYF,TGTGCCACTGCGGAGATTACTCAAGAGACCCAGTACTTC
TRBJ1-2,-,TRBD1,TRBV5-1,CASSHGTELINYGYTF,TGCGCCAGCAGCCATGGGACAGAACTAATTAACTATGGCTACACCTTC
TRBJ2-3,-,TRBD2,TRBV3-1/TRBV3-2,CASSQEASGFTDTQYF,TGTGCCAGCAGCCAAGAGGCTAGCGGGTTCACAGATACGCAGTATTTT
TRBJ1-5,-,-,TRBV3-1/TRBV3-2,CASSNGEGQPQHF,TGTGCCAGCAGCAATGGAGAAGGCCAGCCCCAGCATTTT
TRBJ2-4,-,-,TRBV14,CASIREVIKNIQYF,TGTGCCAGCATCAGGGAAGTGATCAAAAACATTCAGTACTTC
TRBJ2-7,-,-,TRBV6-5,CASSPRSGSRYEQYF,TGTGCCAGCAGTCCACGATCCGGGAGTCGATACGAGCAGTACTTC
TRBJ1-5,few,-,TRBV28,CASSLLSGSQGNQPQHF,TGTGCCAGCAGTTTACTATCGGGGTCCCAGGGCAATCAGCCCCAGCATTTT
TRBJ2-1,-,TRBD2,TRBV19,CASRTSGEQFF,TGTGCCAGTAGGACTAGCGGGGAGCAGTTCTTC
TRBJ1-2,-,-,TRBV28,CASSLSSRPPTF,TGTGCCAGCAGTTTATCCTCCAGGCCCCCCACCTTC
TRBJ1-3,-,-,TRBV11-2,CASSLPGTGNTIYF,TGTGCCAGCAGCTTACCAGGCACTGGAAACACCATATATTTT
TRBJ1-5,-,-,TRBV30,CAWSPSGGLPQHF,TGTGCCTGGAGTCCCAGCGGGGGGCTGCCCCAGCATTTT
TRBJ1-2,-,-,TRBV5-1,CASSTGLDGYTF,TGCGCCAGCAGTACAGGGTTAGATGGCTACACCTTC
TRBJ1-5,-,-,TRBV10-3,CAISYTGGQNQPQHF,TGTGCCATCAGTTATACAGGCGGCCAAAATCAGCCCCAGCATTTT